This entry lists 30 T cell receptor beta chains sequenced from one sample in a study of blood T cell repertoires in COVID-19. The assay was immunoSEQ multiplex PCR, and TCRdb's table has in-frame clones only and misses some. The table records around 310,000 clones, nearly 90% of them present only once. Material: peripheral blood. Source of these receptors: a woman aged 40 to 55 with COVID-19, enrolled during active disease.

The gene calls are TRBV18 and TRBJ2-2, with D perhaps matching TRBD1 (6 bases). The CDR3 consists of 14 residues. V lost 3 bases to trimming and J lost 2 bases, with 7 bases between them. Germline loops: CDR1 KGHSH, CDR2 LQKENI. CDR3: CASSPDRNTGELFF. Written as DNA, the CDR3 is TGTGCCAGCTCACCGGACAGAAACACCGGGGAGCTGTTTTTT.

V is TRBV4-3 and J is TRBJ2-1; possible D gene TRBD2, 6 bases. Germline V gives CDR1 LGHNA, CDR2 YSLEER. There are 16 residues in the CDR3. Trimming stripped 2 bases from V and 4 bases from J, with 15 bases between. The CDR3 sequence is CASSQNPAGPYNEQFF. The CDR3 DNA reads as TGCGCCAGCAGCCAAAATCCAGCGGGCCCATACAATGAGCAGTTCTTC.

The chain employs TRBV3-1 (or the pseudogene TRBV3-2) and TRBJ1-3, with D tentatively TRBD1 (6 bases). The CDR3 is 15 amino acids. Trimming stripped 2 bases from V and 4 bases from J, with 12 bases between. Per the germline V gene, CDR1 is LGHDT and CDR2 is YNNKEL (reference sequence). Written as DNA, the CDR3 is TGTGCCAGCAGCCAACCTCAGGGGCCCGGAAACACCATATATTTT. Residues: CASSQPQGPGNTIYF.

The chain couples TRBV6-5 to TRBJ1-4; D ambiguous. This CDR3 contains 14 residues. Germline assignment: CDR1 MNHEY and CDR2 SVGAGI. V was trimmed by 6 bases and J by 7 bases, leaving 15 bases between them. The CDR3, as DNA: TGTGCCAGCAGCCGAGGCTCGCCGAGTGAAAAACTGTTTTTT. It is translated as CASSRGSPSEKLFF.

The rearrangement uses TRBV15 and TRBJ2-7, with 10 bases identical to TRBD1. Unmatched junction bases numbered 5, after V lost 1 base and J lost 2 bases. Looked up from germline, CDR1 is LNHNV and CDR2 is YYDKDF (reference sequence). This CDR3 has 16 residues. Written as DNA, the CDR3 is TGTGCCACCAGCAGAGTTGGGACAGGGGAGACCTACGAGCAGTACTTC. Its translation: CATSRVGTGETYEQYF.

V gene TRBV6-1 combines with J gene TRBJ1-4, with D tentatively TRBD1 (5 bases). Germline V gene data show CDR1 as MNHNS and CDR2 as SASEGT. V was clipped by 3 bases and J by 5 bases, with 10 bases between them. This CDR3 spans 14 amino acids. The CDR3 region has the DNA TGTGCCAGCAGTGACCAGGGTGCAAATGAAAAACTGTTTTTT. It translates to CASSDQGANEKLFF.

The V call is TRBV5-1, the J call TRBJ2-1; weak D call: TRBD1 (6 bases). The CDR3 is made up of 13 amino acids. The V end was cut by 2 bases, the J end by 5 bases, with 8 bases between. From germline, CDR1 is SGHRS and CDR2 YFSETQ. The CDR3 bases are TGCGCCAGCAGCTTCGACAGGCACAATGAGCAGTTCTTC. Its protein product is CASSFDRHNEQFF.

The chain uses TRBV3-1 (or the pseudogene TRBV3-2) and TRBJ1-6; D unclear. CDR3 length: 16 amino acids. Deletions cut 0 bases from V and 10 bases from J, with 16 bases between. Germline CDR1 reads LGHDT; CDR2 reads YNNKEL (reference sequence). The CDR3 here is CASSQESKFPTSPLHF. CDR3 DNA sequence: TGTGCCAGCAGCCAAGAAAGCAAGTTCCCAACCTCACCCCTCCACTTT.

J is TRBJ1-2 and V is TRBV7-2; 10 bases fit TRBD1. The germline CDR1 and CDR2 sequences are SGHTA and FQGNSA. V shed 3 bases and J 4 bases; nucleotides not matched to a gene: 5. The CDR3 is 15 residues long. CDR3 amino acids: CASSLDRGAIYGYTF. For the CDR3, the DNA is TGTGCCAGCAGCTTGGACAGGGGGGCTATCTATGGCTACACCTTC.

V and J are TRBV3-1 (or the pseudogene TRBV3-2) and TRBJ1-5; D possibly corresponds to TRBD1 (6 bases). The ends were cut back, 0 bases at V and 2 bases at J, with 14 bases in the middle. Germline CDR1 and CDR2: LGHDT and YNNKEL (reference sequence). CDR3 length: 17 residues. CDR3 nucleotides: TGTGCCAGCAGCCAAGATAGTTCAGGGGATGGCAATCAGCCCCAGCATTTT. Its translation is CASSQDSSGDGNQPQHF.

Regarding this clone: One junction end does not reproduce the germline sequence, and a read error may be involved. V and J are TRBV27 and TRBJ2-1; D is undetermined. CDR3 length: 11 residues. Germline V CDR1 and CDR2: MNHEY, SMNVEV (reference sequence). CDR3 residues: CASSLYDEQFF. The CDR3 DNA reads TGTGCCAGCAGTCTCTACGATGAGCAGTTCTTC.

This clone came up once. In DNA form, the CDR3 reads TGTGCCAGCAGTCTCGGGACAGGGGGTGGAAACACCATATATTTT. Amino acid sequence: CASSLGTGGGNTIYF. The chain has TRBV28 and TRBJ1-3, with TRBD1 identical over 11 bases. V was clipped by 5 bases and J by 3 bases; unmatched bases: 3. The CDR3 is made up of 15 amino acids. Per germline, CDR1 MDHEN and CDR2 SYDVKM.

This clone was detected only once. The J gene is TRBJ2-1, the V gene TRBV7-9; D may be TRBD2 (5 bases). Germline V gene data show CDR1 as SEHNR and CDR2 as FQNEAQ (reference sequence). CDR3 length: 12 amino acids. Trimming took 5 bases from V and 6 from J, leaving 8 bases between them. The CDR3 loop is CASSPGGNEQFF. The CDR3 region has the DNA TGTGCCAGCAGCCCAGGAGGCAATGAGCAGTTCTTC.

The chain links TRBV6-2 or TRBV6-3 to TRBJ2-1, with D perhaps TRBD1 (6 bases). The V end lost 0 bases, the J end lost 4 bases, and 13 bases lay between the germline ends. Germline V gene data show CDR1 as MNHEY and CDR2 as SVGEGT. This CDR3 has 16 amino acids. In DNA, the CDR3 is TGTGCCAGCAGTTACTCGATAGCAGGGACATACAATGAGCAGTTCTTC. Translation: CASSYSIAGTYNEQFF.

This chain joins TRBV15 and TRBJ2-1; 11 bases are a match to TRBD2. V was pared by 3 bases and J by 1 base, with 8 bases of the junction left unmatched. This CDR3 has 18 amino acids. CDR1 and CDR2 (germline): LNHNV, YYDKDF (reference sequence). Here the CDR3 DNA reads TGTGCCACCAGCAGGGCCGGGACTAGCGGCCTTTCCTACAATGAGCAGTTCTTC. Translation gives CATSRAGTSGLSYNEQFF.

CDR3 region: CASSHFWAAGNEAFF. In nucleotides, the CDR3 is TGCGCCAGCAGCCATTTTTGGGCAGCGGGAAATGAAGCTTTCTTT. The J gene is TRBJ1-1, the V gene TRBV4-1; D not resolved. Germline V lookup: CDR1 MGHRA, CDR2 YSYEKL. With 3 bases removed from V and 7 bases from J, the gap between germline ends came to 18 bases. The CDR3 extends over 15 amino acids.

This chain connects TRBV25-1 to TRBJ1-4; 8 bases fit TRBD1. This CDR3 has 13 amino acids. Trimming took 5 bases from V and 7 from J; bases not matched to a gene: 3. Per germline, CDR1 MGHDK and CDR2 SYGVNS. The CDR3 region has the DNA TGTGCCAGCAGTTGGCAGGGGGCTGAAAAACTGTTTTTT. It encodes CASSWQGAEKLFF.

The J gene is TRBJ1-2, the V gene TRBV7-2; 7 nucleotides align to TRBD1. Losses at the gene ends were 2 bases for V and 7 bases for J; bases not matched to a gene: 7. The germline V gene has CDR1 SGHTA and CDR2 FQGNSA. This CDR3 is built from 14 residues. The CDR3 DNA reads TGTGCCAGCAGCTTATCTAGGGGGCTGGGTGGCTACACCTTC. Translation: CASSLSRGLGGYTF.

The J gene is TRBJ1-2, the V gene TRBV28; TRBD1 agrees at 9 bases. This CDR3 region has 17 residues. Losses at the gene ends were 3 bases for V and 0 bases for J; bases not matched to a gene: 8. Germline CDR1 is MDHEN and CDR2 is SYDVKM. The CDR3 DNA follows: TGTGCCAGCAGTTTCAGGGACAGGGTTAATTCTAACTATGGCTACACCTTC. Encoded protein: CASSFRDRVNSNYGYTF.

The V call is TRBV9, the J call TRBJ1-6; possible D gene TRBD1, 5 bases. Germline CDR1 reads SGDLS; CDR2 reads YYNGEE. The CDR3 has 16 amino acids. Trimming pared 0 bases from V and 10 bases from J, leaving 17 bases between. The CDR3: CASSVGLGGEESPLHF. CDR3 nucleotides: TGTGCCAGCAGCGTAGGATTGGGGGGGGAGGAATCACCCCTCCACTTT.

The chain links TRBV5-4 to TRBJ2-5, with 8 bases matching TRBD1. Germline CDR1 is SGHNT and CDR2 is YYREEE (reference sequence). The V and J ends lost 3 bases and 4 bases, in that order; junction bases with no gene match: 17. The length of the CDR3 is 18 residues. The CDR3 DNA sequence: TGTGCCAGCAGCTCAAAGACGGGAACAGGGGGAGGCGGAGAGACCCAGTACTTC. It is translated as CASSSKTGTGGGGETQYF.

This rearrangement joins TRBV19 to TRBJ1-1, with TRBD1 matching 10 bases. With V trimmed by 7 bases and J by 1 base, 6 bases remained unmatched. The CDR3 loop spans 15 amino acids. CDR1 is LNHDA and CDR2 is SQIVND in the germline V gene (reference sequence). This CDR3 reads CASTPTGGANTEAFF. Written as DNA, the CDR3 is TGTGCCAGTACCCCGACAGGGGGCGCGAACACTGAAGCTTTCTTT.

This rearrangement joins TRBV15 to TRBJ2-2; the match to TRBD2 covers 8 bases. Germline V CDR1 and CDR2: LNHNV, YYDKDF (reference sequence). With V trimmed by 4 bases and J by 4 bases, 5 bases remained unmatched. This CDR3 contains 15 residues. The CDR3 loop reads CATSTGLAPTGELFF. For the CDR3, the DNA is TGTGCCACCAGCACCGGACTAGCTCCCACCGGGGAGCTGTTTTTT.

The rearrangement links TRBV7-2 to TRBJ2-7, with D uncertain. Germline V lookup: CDR1 SGHTA, CDR2 FQGNSA. This CDR3 has 13 residues. The V gene lost 1 base and the J gene lost 3 bases, with 7 bases spanning the gap. The CDR3 spells CASSLVRSYEQYF. The CDR3 DNA reads as TGTGCCAGCAGCTTAGTTCGGAGCTACGAGCAGTACTTC.

The chain links TRBV28 to TRBJ2-4; D remains ambiguous. The CDR3 extends over 13 amino acids. Trimming cost V 7 bases and J 1 base, with 8 bases left between them. CDR1 is MDHEN and CDR2 is SYDVKM in the germline V gene. The CDR3 nucleotides are TGTGCCAGCATCCCTTCGGCCAAAAACATTCAGTACTTC. This gives the protein CASIPSAKNIQYF.

This clone was seen a few times. V and J are TRBV7-3 and TRBJ1-1; D not certain. The germline CDR1 and CDR2 sequences are SGHTA and FQGTGA. V shed 5 bases and J shed 0 bases, with 10 bases lying between them. The CDR3 runs 14 residues. The CDR3 DNA reads as TGTGCCAGCAGCCCGGGGTTGTTGAACACTGAAGCTTTCTTT. The encoded protein is CASSPGLLNTEAFF.

In nucleotides, the CDR3 is TGTGCCAGTACCCAAATGGCGGGAGGGCCTCGGACCGGGGAGCTGTTTTTT. This sequence encodes CASTQMAGGPRTGELFF. The gene calls are TRBV19 and TRBJ2-2, with TRBD2 matching 9 bases. From germline, CDR1 is LNHDA and CDR2 SQIVND (reference sequence). Trimming cost V 7 bases and J 5 bases; bases outside gene matches: 14. This CDR3 region has 17 residues.

The table lists this clone with a count of one. This chain links TRBV7-9 with TRBJ1-5, with D perhaps matching TRBD1 (5 bases). The CDR3 sequence is 17 residues long. V was cut by 1 base and J by 0 bases, with 13 bases left in between. Germline-derived CDR1 and CDR2 are SEHNR and FQNEAQ (reference sequence). The CDR3 loop is CASSLGADRFSNQPQHF. The DNA for the CDR3 is TGTGCCAGCAGCTTAGGGGCCGACAGATTTAGCAATCAGCCCCAGCATTTT.

V gene TRBV7-2 combines with J gene TRBJ1-2; the match to TRBD1 covers 10 bases. CDR3 length: 15 amino acids. Germline values: CDR1 SGHTA, CDR2 FQGNSA. The V and J ends lost 5 bases and 4 bases, in that order; junction bases with no gene match: 7. The DNA of the CDR3 is TGTGCCAGCAGCACCAGGGACAGGGGAGTCTATGGCTACACCTTC. Protein sequence: CASSTRDRGVYGYTF.

This sequence joins TRBV4-2 and TRBJ1-2; 8 bases are shared with TRBD1. Germline CDR1 LGHNA, CDR2 YNFKEQ. The CDR3 spans 15 residues. Trimming at V came to 1 base and at J to 2 bases, leaving 3 bases not matched to a gene. The DNA for the CDR3 is TGTGCCAGCAGCCAAGCGACAGGGGCAAACTATGGCTACACCTTC. This encodes CASSQATGANYGYTF.